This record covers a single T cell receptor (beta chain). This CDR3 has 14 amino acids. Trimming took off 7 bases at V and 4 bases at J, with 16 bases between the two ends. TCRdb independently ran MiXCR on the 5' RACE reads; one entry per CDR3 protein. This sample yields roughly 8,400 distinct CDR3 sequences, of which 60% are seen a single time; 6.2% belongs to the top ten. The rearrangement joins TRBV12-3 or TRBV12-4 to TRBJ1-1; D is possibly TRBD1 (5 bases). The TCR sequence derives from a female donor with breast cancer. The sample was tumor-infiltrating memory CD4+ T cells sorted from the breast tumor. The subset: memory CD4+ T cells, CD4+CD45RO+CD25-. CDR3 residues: CASTRGPGATEAFF. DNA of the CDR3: TGTGCCAGCACCCGCGGACCCGGGGCCACTGAAGCTTTCTTT.